Presented here are 20 T cell receptor beta chains from one specimen sequenced in a study of cytomegalovirus exposure and HLA in healthy donors. The method was immunoSEQ multiplex PCR; TCRdb's version includes in-frame clones alone and lacks a portion of them. The repertoire includes roughly 56,000 clones, 89% of them detected once, and 15% sits in the top ten. The specimen was PBMCs. The receptor set was obtained from a woman between 18 and 29 years old in good health and CMV-seronegative.

The chain uses TRBV28 and TRBJ1-2, with 10 bases aligning to TRBD1. There are 12 residues in the CDR3. Germline trimming cut 7 bases from V and 11 bases from J; bases unmatched to any gene: 7. In germline, CDR1 is MDHEN, CDR2 SYDVKM. The CDR3 bases are TGTGCCAGCACCCCTAGGACAGGGGGGTACACCTTC. This codes for CASTPRTGGYTF.

The chain combines TRBV15 with TRBJ2-5; 7 positions agree with TRBD1. There are 14 residues in the CDR3. CDR1 is LNHNV, CDR2 YYDKDF, per germline (reference sequence). The J segment lost 4 bases and the V segment lost 8 bases, leaving 10 bases of the junction unmatched. The CDR3: CATGKPGQRETQYF. The CDR3 DNA sequence: TGTGCCACCGGAAAACCGGGACAGAGAGAGACCCAGTACTTC.

V gene TRBV4-3 combines with J gene TRBJ2-2, with D uncertain. The CDR3 spans 15 residues. Deletions cut 0 bases from V and 2 bases from J, with 7 bases between. Germline V lookup: CDR1 LGHNA, CDR2 YSLEER. CDR3 protein: CASSQEASNTGELFF. CDR3 DNA: TGCGCCAGCAGCCAAGAAGCAAGTAACACCGGGGAGCTGTTTTTT.

The chain has TRBV6-5 and TRBJ1-1; D is unclear. The length of the CDR3 is 14 residues. CDR1 and CDR2 from the germline V gene are MNHEY and SVGAGI. Trimming shortened V by 2 bases and J by 1 base, and 8 bases separated the two germline ends. CDR3 sequence: CASSYIGSNTEAFF. The CDR3 bases are TGTGCCAGCAGTTACATCGGGTCGAACACTGAAGCTTTCTTT.

The chain uses TRBV15 and TRBJ2-3; D unclear. Germline V gene lookup returns CDR1 LNHNV and CDR2 YYDKDF (reference sequence). The V end lost 5 bases, the J end lost 2 bases, and 2 bases lay between the germline ends. The CDR3 runs 11 residues. The chain's CDR3 is CATSLTDTQYF. Here the CDR3 DNA reads TGTGCCACCAGCCTCACAGATACGCAGTATTTT.

This chain links TRBV28 with TRBJ2-5; D is possibly TRBD1 (5 bases). V was cut by 3 bases and J by 1 base, with 12 bases left in between. The length of the CDR3 is 15 residues. The germline V gene has CDR1 MDHEN and CDR2 SYDVKM. The DNA for the CDR3 is TGTGCCAGCAGTTTGCTACAGGATAGCCAAGAGACCCAGTACTTC. Protein: CASSLLQDSQETQYF.

This chain joins TRBV7-2 and TRBJ2-2; 12 positions agree with TRBD2. The length of the CDR3 is 16 residues. Germline loops: CDR1 SGHTA, CDR2 FQGNSA. Unmatched junction bases numbered 4, after V lost 5 bases and J lost 3 bases. The CDR3 loop reads CASSPSGRAHTGELFF. In DNA form, the CDR3 reads TGTGCCAGCAGCCCTAGCGGGAGGGCTCACACCGGGGAGCTGTTTTTT.

The V gene is TRBV5-8, the J gene TRBJ2-3; D is undetermined. Germline values: CDR1 SGHTS, CDR2 YDEGEE. The ends were cut back, 0 bases at V and 2 bases at J, with 10 bases in the middle. The CDR3 is 15 amino acids. DNA for the CDR3: TGTGCCAGCAGCTTGGCCGTCAGACTCACAGATACGCAGTATTTT. Amino acid sequence: CASSLAVRLTDTQYF.

V and J are TRBV18 and TRBJ2-7, with D perhaps TRBD2 (5 bases). Trimming took off 0 bases at V and 6 bases at J, with 12 bases between the two ends. Looked up from germline, CDR1 is KGHSH and CDR2 is LQKENI. This CDR3 contains 14 residues. The CDR3, as DNA: TGTGCCAGCTCACCACCTAGCGTCGATTCCGAGCAGTACTTC. This gives the protein CASSPPSVDSEQYF.

The rearrangement joins TRBV2 to TRBJ2-1, with TRBD2 as a possible D gene (6 bases). V was cut by 0 bases and J by 3 bases, with 9 bases left in between. CDR3 length: 15 residues. Germline V CDR1 and CDR2: SNHLY, FYNNEI. CDR3 in DNA: TGTGCCAGCAGTGAAGCCCTAGCGAGCTACAATGAGCAGTTCTTC. This translates into CASSEALASYNEQFF.

The CDR3 sequence: CASRKDRSYEQYF. CDR3 coding DNA: TGCGCCAGCAGGAAGGACAGGAGTTACGAGCAGTACTTC. The gene calls are TRBV5-1 and TRBJ2-7, with 7 bases lining up with TRBD1. J was trimmed by 4 bases and V by 5 bases; bases with no gene match: 6. The CDR3 spans 13 residues. Germline assignment: CDR1 SGHRS and CDR2 YFSETQ. The full variable domain, rest sourced from reference TRBV5-1 and TRBJ2-7, is KAGVTQTPRYLIKTRGQQVTLSCSPISGHRSVSWYQQTPGQGLQFLFEYFSETQRNKGNFPGRFSGRQFSNSRSEMNVSTLELGDSALYLCASRKDRSYEQYFGPGTRLTVT.

This rearrangement joins TRBV9 to TRBJ1-1, with D perhaps matching TRBD1 (5 bases). CDR1 is SGDLS, CDR2 YYNGEE, per germline. The CDR3 sequence is 15 residues long. Between the trimmed V and J ends, which lost 2 bases and 1 base, there was a span of 12 bases. The CDR3 spells CASSVWGTPNTEAFF. In DNA form, the CDR3 reads TGTGCCAGCAGCGTTTGGGGGACTCCGAACACTGAAGCTTTCTTT.

This clone was counted between two and nine times. V usage is TRBV6-6 and J usage is TRBJ2-3; 7 nucleotides match TRBD2. This CDR3 is 15 amino acids long. V lost 5 bases and J lost 6; bases outside the gene matches: 11. CDR1 is MNHNY and CDR2 is SVGAGI in the germline V gene (reference sequence). The CDR3 sequence is CASSNGGRAPDTQYF. DNA for the CDR3: TGTGCCAGCAGTAATGGGGGGAGGGCTCCCGATACGCAGTATTTT.

V gene TRBV5-5 combines with J gene TRBJ2-7; TRBD2 aligns across 8 bases. V trimming: 3 bases; J trimming: 5 bases; junction bases outside the gene matches: 10. The germline gives CDR1 SGHKS, CDR2 YYEKEE (reference sequence). The CDR3 totals 15 residues. In nucleotides, the CDR3 is TGTGCCAGCAGCTGGGGGAAGCGGGAGCGGGACGAGCAGTACTTC. Protein product: CASSWGKRERDEQYF.

This chain uses TRBV18 with TRBJ1-3; 8 bases map to TRBD1. Looked up from germline, CDR1 is KGHSH and CDR2 is LQKENI. The CDR3 is made up of 19 amino acids. Trimming cost V 3 bases and J 0 bases; bases outside gene matches: 13. CDR3 coding DNA: TGTGCCAGCTCACCCCTCGGGGTGGGACAGGAATTCTCTGGAAACACCATATATTTT. The encoded protein is CASSPLGVGQEFSGNTIYF. Variable domain in full (rest from reference TRBV18 and TRBJ1-3): NAGVMQNPRHLVRRRGQEARLRCSPMKGHSHVYWYRQLPEEGLKFMVYLQKENIIDESGMPKERFSAEFPKEGPSILRIQQVVRGDSAAYFCASSPLGVGQEFSGNTIYFGEGSWLTVV.

V usage is TRBV5-6 and J usage is TRBJ2-6; 9 nucleotides align to TRBD1. The V gene end was trimmed by 0 bases and the J gene end by 4 bases; junction bases not matched to a gene: 8. Germline CDR1 reads SGHDT; CDR2 reads YYEEEE. The CDR3 covers 18 residues. The CDR3 spells CASSLGTGGHPGANVLTF. CDR3 DNA: TGTGCCAGCAGCTTGGGAACAGGGGGCCACCCGGGGGCCAACGTCCTGACTTTC.

CDR3 protein: CASSVTGEGNQPQHF. The CDR3 DNA reads as TGTGCCAGCAGTGTCACAGGGGAAGGCAATCAGCCCCAGCATTTT. The V gene is TRBV25-1, the J gene TRBJ1-5; 7 bases are a match to TRBD1. This CDR3 is 15 amino acids long. Germline CDR1 reads MGHDK; CDR2 reads SYGVNS. The junction had 5 bases not matched to a gene; V was cut back by 4 bases and J by 2 bases.

About this clone itself: A much larger clone sits a single nucleotide away, making a read error possible. This chain joins TRBV4-2 and TRBJ2-2, with D possibly being TRBD2 (5 bases). The V gene lost 6 bases and the J gene lost 2 bases, with 7 bases spanning the gap. This CDR3 is built from 13 residues. Per the germline V gene, CDR1 is LGHNA and CDR2 is YNFKEQ. The CDR3 here is CASSASNTGELFF. The CDR3 coding sequence is TGTGCCAGCAGTGCTAGCAACACCGGGGAGCTGTTTTTT.

The chain recombines TRBV7-9 with TRBJ2-1, with D maybe TRBD2 (6 bases). Germline values: CDR1 SEHNR, CDR2 FQNEAQ (reference sequence). Deletions cut 4 bases from V and 5 bases from J, with 18 bases between. This CDR3 comprises 16 residues. The CDR3 DNA follows: TGTGCCAGCAGCTCATCCGGGACTCGCAGTCACAATGAGCAGTTCTTC. It is translated as CASSSSGTRSHNEQFF.

Regarding this clone: Other DNA variants within this sample encode the same CDR3. The V and J genes are TRBV6-5 and TRBJ1-6; possible D gene TRBD1, 5 bases. V was pared by 0 bases and J by 8 bases, with 11 bases between. The CDR3 contains 15 residues. The germline V gene has CDR1 MNHEY and CDR2 SVGAGI. The chain's CDR3 is CASSYSRTGDSPLHF. The DNA for the CDR3 is TGTGCCAGCAGTTACTCGAGAACAGGAGATTCACCCCTCCACTTT.